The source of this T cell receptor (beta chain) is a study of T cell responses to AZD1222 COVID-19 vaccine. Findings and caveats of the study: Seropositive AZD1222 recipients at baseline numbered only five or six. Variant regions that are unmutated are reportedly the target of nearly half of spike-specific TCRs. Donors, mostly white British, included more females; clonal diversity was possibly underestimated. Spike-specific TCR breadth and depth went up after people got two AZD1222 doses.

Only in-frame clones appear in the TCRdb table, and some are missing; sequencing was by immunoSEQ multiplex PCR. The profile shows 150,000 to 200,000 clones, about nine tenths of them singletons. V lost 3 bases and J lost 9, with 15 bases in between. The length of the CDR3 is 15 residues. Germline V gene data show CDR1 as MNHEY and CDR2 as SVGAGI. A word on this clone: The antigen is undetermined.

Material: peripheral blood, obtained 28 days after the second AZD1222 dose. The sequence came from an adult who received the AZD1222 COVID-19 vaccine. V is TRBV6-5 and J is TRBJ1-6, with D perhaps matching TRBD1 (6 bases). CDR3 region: CASSYTLGGSSPLHF. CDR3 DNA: TGTGCCAGCAGTTATACCTTAGGGGGTAGTTCACCCCTCCACTTT.